This TCR beta chain was observed in a study of OX40 agonist ivuxolimab in advanced cancers. In the study overall: One patient with hepatocellular carcinoma and two with cutaneous melanoma, three in all, had partial responses. Overall study results and limits: The mean number of expanded clones was higher in CD8+ T cells than in CD4+. Some patients without response likewise showed low normalized clonal expansion.

The germline V gene has CDR1 WSHSY and CDR2 SAAADI. The CDR3 sequence is 16 residues long. Losses at the gene ends were 2 bases for V and 3 bases for J; bases not matched to a gene: 4. In regard to this clone: Its antigen is currently unknown.

Assay: immunoSEQ multiplex PCR; the TCRdb copy retains only in-frame clones and omits some. The table includes roughly 42,000 clones, more than 75% detected once. The gene calls are TRBV10-2 and TRBJ1-5, with 10 bases that match TRBD1. The clonotype comes from an adult with an advanced solid tumor such as melanoma, head and neck, liver or kidney cancer. The sequencing here drew on CD4+ or CD8+ T cells sorted from blood, taken in a trial of the OX40 agonist ivuxolimab. This chain's CDR3 is CASSEIGTGDNQPQHF. The DNA for the CDR3 is TGCGCCAGCAGTGAGATAGGGACAGGGGACAATCAGCCCCAGCATTTT.